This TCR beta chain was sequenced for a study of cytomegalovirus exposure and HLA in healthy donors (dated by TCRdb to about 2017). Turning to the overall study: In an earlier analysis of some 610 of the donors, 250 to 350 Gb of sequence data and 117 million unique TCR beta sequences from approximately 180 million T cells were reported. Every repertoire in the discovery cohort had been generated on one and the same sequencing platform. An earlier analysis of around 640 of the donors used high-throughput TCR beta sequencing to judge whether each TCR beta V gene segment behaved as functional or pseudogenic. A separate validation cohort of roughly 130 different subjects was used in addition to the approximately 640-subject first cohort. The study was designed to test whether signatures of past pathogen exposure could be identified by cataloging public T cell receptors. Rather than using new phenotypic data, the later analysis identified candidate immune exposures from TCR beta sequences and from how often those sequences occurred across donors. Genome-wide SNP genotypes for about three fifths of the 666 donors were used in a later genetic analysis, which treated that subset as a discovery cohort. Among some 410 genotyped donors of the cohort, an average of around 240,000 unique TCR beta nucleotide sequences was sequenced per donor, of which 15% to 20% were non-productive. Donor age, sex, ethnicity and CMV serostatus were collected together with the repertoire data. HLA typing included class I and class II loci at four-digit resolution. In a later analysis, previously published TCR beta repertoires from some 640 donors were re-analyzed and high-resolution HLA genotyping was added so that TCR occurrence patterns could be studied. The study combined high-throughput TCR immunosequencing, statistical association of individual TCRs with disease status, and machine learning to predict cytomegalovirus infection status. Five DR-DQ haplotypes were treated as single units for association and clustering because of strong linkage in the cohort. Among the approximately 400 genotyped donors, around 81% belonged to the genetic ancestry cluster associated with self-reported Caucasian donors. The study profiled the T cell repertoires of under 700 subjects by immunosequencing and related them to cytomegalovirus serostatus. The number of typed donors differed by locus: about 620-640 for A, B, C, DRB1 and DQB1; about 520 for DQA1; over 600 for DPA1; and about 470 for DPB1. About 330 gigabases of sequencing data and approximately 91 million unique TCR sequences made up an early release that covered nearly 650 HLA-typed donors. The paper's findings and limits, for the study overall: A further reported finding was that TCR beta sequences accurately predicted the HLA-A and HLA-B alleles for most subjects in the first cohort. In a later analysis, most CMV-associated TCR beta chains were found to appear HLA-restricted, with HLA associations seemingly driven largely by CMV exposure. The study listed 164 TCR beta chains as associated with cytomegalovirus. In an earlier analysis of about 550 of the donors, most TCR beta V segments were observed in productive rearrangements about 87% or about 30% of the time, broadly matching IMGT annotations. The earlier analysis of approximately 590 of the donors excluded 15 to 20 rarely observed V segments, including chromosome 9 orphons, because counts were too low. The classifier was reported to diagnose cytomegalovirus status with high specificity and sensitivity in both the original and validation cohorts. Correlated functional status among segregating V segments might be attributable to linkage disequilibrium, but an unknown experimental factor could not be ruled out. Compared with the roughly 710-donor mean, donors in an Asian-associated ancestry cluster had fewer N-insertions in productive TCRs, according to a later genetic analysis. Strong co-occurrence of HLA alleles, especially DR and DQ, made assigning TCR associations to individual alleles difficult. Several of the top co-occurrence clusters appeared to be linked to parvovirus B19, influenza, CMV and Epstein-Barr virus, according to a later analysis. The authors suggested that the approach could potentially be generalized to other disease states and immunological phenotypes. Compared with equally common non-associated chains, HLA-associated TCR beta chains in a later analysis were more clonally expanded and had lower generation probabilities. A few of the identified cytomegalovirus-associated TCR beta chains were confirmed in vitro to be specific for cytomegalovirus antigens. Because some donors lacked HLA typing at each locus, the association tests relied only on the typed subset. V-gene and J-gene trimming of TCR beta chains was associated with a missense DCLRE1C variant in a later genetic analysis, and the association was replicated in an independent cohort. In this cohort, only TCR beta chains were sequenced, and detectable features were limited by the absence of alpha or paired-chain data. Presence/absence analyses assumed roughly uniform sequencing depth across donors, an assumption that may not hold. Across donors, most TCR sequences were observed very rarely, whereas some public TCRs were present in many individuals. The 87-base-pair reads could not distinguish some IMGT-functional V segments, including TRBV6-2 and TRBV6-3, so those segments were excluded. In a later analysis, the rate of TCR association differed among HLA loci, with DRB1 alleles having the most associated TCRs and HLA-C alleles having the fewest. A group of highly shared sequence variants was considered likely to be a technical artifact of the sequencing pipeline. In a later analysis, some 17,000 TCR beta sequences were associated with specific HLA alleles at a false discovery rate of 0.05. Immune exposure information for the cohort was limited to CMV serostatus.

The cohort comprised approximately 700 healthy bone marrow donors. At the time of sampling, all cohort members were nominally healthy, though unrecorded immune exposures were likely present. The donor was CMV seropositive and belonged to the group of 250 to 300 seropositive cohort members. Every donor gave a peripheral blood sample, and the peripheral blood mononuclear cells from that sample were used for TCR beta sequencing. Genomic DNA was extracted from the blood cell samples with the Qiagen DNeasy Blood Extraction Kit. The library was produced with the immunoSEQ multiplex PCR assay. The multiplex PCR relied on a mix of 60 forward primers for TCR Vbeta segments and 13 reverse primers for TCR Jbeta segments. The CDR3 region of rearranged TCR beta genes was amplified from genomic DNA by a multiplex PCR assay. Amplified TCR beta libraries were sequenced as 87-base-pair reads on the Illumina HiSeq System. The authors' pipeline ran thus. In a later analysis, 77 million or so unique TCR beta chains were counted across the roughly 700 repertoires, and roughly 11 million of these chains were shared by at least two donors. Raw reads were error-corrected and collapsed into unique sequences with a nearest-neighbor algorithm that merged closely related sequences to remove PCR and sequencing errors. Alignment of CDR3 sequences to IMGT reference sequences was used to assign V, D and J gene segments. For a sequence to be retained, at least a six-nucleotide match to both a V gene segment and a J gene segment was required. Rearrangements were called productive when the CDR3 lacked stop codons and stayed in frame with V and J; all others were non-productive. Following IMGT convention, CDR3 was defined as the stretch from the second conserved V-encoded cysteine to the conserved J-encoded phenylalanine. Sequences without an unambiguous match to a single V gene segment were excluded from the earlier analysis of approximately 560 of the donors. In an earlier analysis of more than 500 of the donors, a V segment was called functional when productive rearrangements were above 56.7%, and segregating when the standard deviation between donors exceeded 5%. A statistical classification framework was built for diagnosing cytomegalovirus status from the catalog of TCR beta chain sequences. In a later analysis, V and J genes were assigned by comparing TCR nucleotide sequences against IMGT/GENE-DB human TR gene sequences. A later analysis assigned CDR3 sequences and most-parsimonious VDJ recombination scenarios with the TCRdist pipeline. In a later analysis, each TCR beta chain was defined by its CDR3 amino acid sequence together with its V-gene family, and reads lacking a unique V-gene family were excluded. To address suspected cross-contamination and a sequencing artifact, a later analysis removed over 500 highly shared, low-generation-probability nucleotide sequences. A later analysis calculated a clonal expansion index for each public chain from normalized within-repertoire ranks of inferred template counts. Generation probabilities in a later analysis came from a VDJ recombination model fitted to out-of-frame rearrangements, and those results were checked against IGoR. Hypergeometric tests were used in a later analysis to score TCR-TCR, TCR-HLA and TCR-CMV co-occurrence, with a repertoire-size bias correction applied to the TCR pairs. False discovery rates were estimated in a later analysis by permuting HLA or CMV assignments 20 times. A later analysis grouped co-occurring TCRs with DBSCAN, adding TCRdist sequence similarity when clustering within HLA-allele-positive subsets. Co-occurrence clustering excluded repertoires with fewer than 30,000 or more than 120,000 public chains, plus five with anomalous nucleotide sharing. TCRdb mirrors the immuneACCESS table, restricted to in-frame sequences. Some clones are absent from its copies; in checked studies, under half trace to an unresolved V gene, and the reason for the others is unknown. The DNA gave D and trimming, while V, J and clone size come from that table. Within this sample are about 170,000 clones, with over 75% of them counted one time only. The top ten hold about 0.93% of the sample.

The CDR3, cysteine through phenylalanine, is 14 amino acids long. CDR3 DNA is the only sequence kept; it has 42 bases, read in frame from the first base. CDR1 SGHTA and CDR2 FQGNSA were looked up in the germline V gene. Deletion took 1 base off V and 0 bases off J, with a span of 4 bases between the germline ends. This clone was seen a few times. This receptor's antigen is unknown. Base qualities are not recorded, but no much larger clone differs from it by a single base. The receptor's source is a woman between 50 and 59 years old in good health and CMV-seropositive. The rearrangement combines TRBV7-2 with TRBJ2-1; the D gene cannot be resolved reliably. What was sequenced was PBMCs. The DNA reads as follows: TGTGCCAGCAGCTTAGAGAGCTCCTACAATGAGCAGTTCTTC. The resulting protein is CASSLESSYNEQFF.